This entry lists 11 T cell receptor beta chains sequenced from one sample in a study of T cells in Graves' hyperthyroidism and ophthalmopathy. Using RNA transcripts as the source, TCR beta CDR3 regions were amplified. HTBI primers drove first-round RT-PCR of the TCR CDR3. Each CDR3 protein gets one entry after TCRdb re-called the multiplex PCR reads with MiXCR. The profile covers roughly 840,000 distinct CDR3 sequences, with more than 30% appearing a single time and 7.5% to 9.5% taken by the ten largest. Sequenced input: blood. Receptors were obtained from a man between 18 and 35 years old with Graves' hyperthyroidism.

In its sample, this clonotype was seen many times. The J gene is TRBJ1-4, the V gene TRBV20-1; 9 bases align to TRBD1. Germline V gene lookup returns CDR1 DFQATT and CDR2 SNEGSKA (reference sequence). Losses at the gene ends were 5 bases for V and 7 bases for J; bases not matched to a gene: 5. The CDR3 consists of 13 residues. As DNA, the CDR3 is TGCAGTGCTCTACAGGGGGCGGGTGAAAAACTGTTTTTT. It specifies CSALQGAGEKLFF.

This clonotype was seen a few times. The J gene is TRBJ1-4, the V gene TRBV5-1; D gene uncertain. Germline loops: CDR1 SGHRS, CDR2 YFSETQ. Trimming pared 0 bases from V and 0 bases from J, leaving 6 bases between. The CDR3 extends over 15 amino acids. The DNA of the CDR3 is TGCGCCAGCAGCTTGGACGGCTCAACTAATGAAAAACTGTTTTTT. Translating it yields CASSLDGSTNEKLFF.

CDR3 amino acids: CASLGQGNEQYF. CDR3 nucleotides: TGTGCCAGCTTGGGACAGGGCAACGAGCAGTACTTC. The rearrangement joins TRBV10-3 to TRBJ2-7; 9 bases are shared with TRBD1. The CDR3 spans 12 residues. The ends lost 10 bases at V and 5 bases at J; junction bases unmatched: 6. In germline, CDR1 is ENHRY, CDR2 SYGVKD.

The CDR3 loop reads CASSSQGTGRNSPLHF. CDR3 nucleotides: TGTGCCAGCAGCTCCCAGGGGACAGGGCGTAATTCACCCCTCCACTTT. J is TRBJ1-6 and V is TRBV2; 9 positions match TRBD1. This CDR3 contains 16 residues. Germline lookup yields CDR1 SNHLY and CDR2 FYNNEI. The junction had 9 bases not matched to a gene; V was cut back by 6 bases and J by 6 bases.

This clonotype was seen only a few times. The V call is TRBV5-6, the J call TRBJ1-1; TRBD1 is a possible D gene (6 bases). The V end was cut by 5 bases, the J end by 0 bases, with 14 bases between. Germline V gives CDR1 SGHDT, CDR2 YYEEEE. There are 15 residues in the CDR3. CDR3 sequence (DNA): TGTGCCAGCAGGTTATTACAGGGCCTGAACACTGAAGCTTTCTTT. Its translation is CASRLLQGLNTEAFF.

There are many counts of this clonotype. The chain recombines TRBV2 with TRBJ1-2, with TRBD1 matching 8 bases. This CDR3 comprises 14 residues. V shed 8 bases and J 8 bases; nucleotides not matched to a gene: 13. Germline CDR1 SNHLY, CDR2 FYNNEI. CDR3 DNA: TGTGCCAGCCCCGGGACAGGCCGGGCTAGGGGCTACACCTTC. The encoded protein is CASPGTGRARGYTF.

The chain combines TRBV2 with TRBJ2-5, with 7 nucleotides matching TRBD2. The CDR3 has 15 residues. V dropped 11 bases and J dropped 2; count of bases not matched to a gene: 14. Germline V lookup: CDR1 SNHLY, CDR2 FYNNEI. The chain's CDR3 is CAGGRRAGTQETQYF. In DNA form, the CDR3 reads TGTGCCGGCGGGAGAAGAGCGGGGACTCAAGAGACCCAGTACTTC.

In this sample, this clonotype turned up many times. This chain links TRBV7-2 with TRBJ2-7; 9 bases fit TRBD2. J gave up 3 bases and V 5 bases, and 2 bases lay outside the gene matches. Germline values: CDR1 SGHTA, CDR2 FQGNSA. The CDR3 runs 13 residues. CDR3: CASSRAGGYEQYF. The CDR3 DNA is TGTGCCAGCAGCCGAGCGGGGGGCTACGAGCAGTACTTC.

V and J are TRBV5-1 and TRBJ1-4, with D unclear. The CDR3 length is 12 residues. The V end was cut by 0 bases, the J end by 11 bases, with 8 bases between. The V gene's germline CDR1 is SGHRS and CDR2 YFSETQ. The CDR3 loop is CASSLAGDKLFF. The CDR3 region has the DNA TGCGCCAGCAGCTTGGCCGGGGATAAACTGTTTTTT.

The chain employs TRBV19 and TRBJ1-2; D is undetermined. The CDR3 runs 15 residues. CDR1 LNHDA and CDR2 SQIVND come from the germline V gene (reference sequence). The V end was cut by 7 bases, the J end by 4 bases, with 19 bases between. This CDR3 is CASISGVGDIYGYTF. The DNA of the CDR3 is TGTGCCAGTATCTCCGGTGTGGGAGACATCTATGGCTACACCTTC.

Note on this clonotype: An end of the junction differs from the germline gene, which may be a read error. V and J are TRBV4-1 and TRBJ2-2, with TRBD1 identical over 7 bases. This CDR3 contains 17 residues. Germline values: CDR1 MGHRA, CDR2 YSYEKL. As DNA, the CDR3 is TGTGCCAGCAGCCAAGAAGCGCGGACAGGGAACACCGGGGAGCTGTTTTTT. It specifies CASSQEARTGNTGELFF.